Described below is a single TCR beta chain sequence and its context. Its antigen is currently unknown. This CDR3 comprises 20 residues. Trimming cost V 3 bases and J 0 bases, with 21 bases left between them. TCRdb re-called the RT-PCR reads with MiXCR, one entry per CDR3 protein. This sample has 500,000 or so distinct CDR3 sequences, with approximately 15% found just once. The data stem from a study of response to subunit inactivated influenza vaccine. General study results and limits: With each seasonal influenza vaccination, the authors suggested, few new T cells are recruited.

V gene TRBV12-3 or TRBV12-4 combines with J gene TRBJ2-6, with D maybe TRBD1 (6 bases). The source is a man between 50 and 69 years old who received an inactivated influenza vaccine. Sample: CD4+ T cells sorted from PBMCs, taken 23 months after vaccination. This CDR3 reads CASSFVTGINSASGANVLTF. CDR3 in DNA: TGTGCCAGCAGTTTTGTCACAGGGATAAATAGTGCCTCTGGGGCCAACGTCCTGACTTTC.